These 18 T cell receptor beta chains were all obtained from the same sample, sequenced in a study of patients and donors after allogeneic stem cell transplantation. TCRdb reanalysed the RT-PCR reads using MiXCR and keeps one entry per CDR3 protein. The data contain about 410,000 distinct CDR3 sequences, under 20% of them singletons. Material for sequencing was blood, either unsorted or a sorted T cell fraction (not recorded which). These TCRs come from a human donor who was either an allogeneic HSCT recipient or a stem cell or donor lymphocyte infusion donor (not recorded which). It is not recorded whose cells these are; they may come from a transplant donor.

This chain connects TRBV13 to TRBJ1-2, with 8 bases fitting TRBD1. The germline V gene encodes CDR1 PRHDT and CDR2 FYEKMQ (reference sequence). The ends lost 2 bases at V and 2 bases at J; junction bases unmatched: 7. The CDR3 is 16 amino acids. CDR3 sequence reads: CASSLMFRDRNYGYTF. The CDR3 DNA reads TGTGCCAGCAGCTTAATGTTCCGGGACAGGAACTATGGCTACACCTTC.

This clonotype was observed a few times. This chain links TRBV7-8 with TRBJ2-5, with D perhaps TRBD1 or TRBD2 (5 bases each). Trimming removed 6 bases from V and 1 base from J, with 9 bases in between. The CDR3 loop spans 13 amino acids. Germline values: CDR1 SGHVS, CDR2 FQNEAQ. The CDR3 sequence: CASRKGTQETQYF. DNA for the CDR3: TGTGCCAGCAGAAAAGGGACCCAAGAGACCCAGTACTTC.

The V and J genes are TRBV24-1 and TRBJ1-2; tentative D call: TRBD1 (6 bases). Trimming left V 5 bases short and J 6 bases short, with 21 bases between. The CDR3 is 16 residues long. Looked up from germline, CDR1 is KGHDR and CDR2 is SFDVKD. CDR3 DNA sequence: TGTGCCACCAGTGCCAGGATCCCGGGGGGCCTTGATGGCTACACCTTC. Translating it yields CATSARIPGGLDGYTF.

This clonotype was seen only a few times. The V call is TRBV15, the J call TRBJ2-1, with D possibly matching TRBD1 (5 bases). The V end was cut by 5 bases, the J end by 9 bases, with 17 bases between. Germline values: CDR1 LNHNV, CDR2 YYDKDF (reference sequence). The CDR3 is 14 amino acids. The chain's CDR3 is CATSPWAGKTEQFF. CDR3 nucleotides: TGTGCCACCAGCCCTTGGGCAGGGAAAACTGAGCAGTTCTTC.

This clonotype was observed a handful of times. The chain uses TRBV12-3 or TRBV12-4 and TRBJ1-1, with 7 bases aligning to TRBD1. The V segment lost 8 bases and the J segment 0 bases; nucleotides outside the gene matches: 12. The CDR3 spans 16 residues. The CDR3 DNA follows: TGTGCCAGCCGATTTAGGACAGGTAATATGAACACTGAAGCTTTCTTT. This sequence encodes CASRFRTGNMNTEAFF.

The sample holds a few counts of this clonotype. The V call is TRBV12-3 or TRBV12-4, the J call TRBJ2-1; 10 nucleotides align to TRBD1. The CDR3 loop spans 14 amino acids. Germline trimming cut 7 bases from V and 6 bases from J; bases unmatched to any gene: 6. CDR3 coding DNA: TGTGCCAGCACCGGGGACAGGGGAACCAATGAGCAGTTCTTC. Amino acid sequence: CASTGDRGTNEQFF.

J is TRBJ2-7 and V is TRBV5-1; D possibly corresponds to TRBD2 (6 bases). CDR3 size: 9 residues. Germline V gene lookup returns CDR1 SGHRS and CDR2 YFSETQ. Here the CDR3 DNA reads TGCGCCAGCAGCACCCAACGGGGGGTC. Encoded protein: CASSTQRGV.

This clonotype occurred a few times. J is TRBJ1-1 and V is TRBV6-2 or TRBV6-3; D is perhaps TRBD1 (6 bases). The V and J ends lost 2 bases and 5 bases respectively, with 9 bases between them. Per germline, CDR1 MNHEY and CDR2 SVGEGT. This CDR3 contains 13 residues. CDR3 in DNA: TGTGCCAGCAGTTACGAGGGGGAAACTGAAGCTTTCTTT. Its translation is CASSYEGETEAFF.

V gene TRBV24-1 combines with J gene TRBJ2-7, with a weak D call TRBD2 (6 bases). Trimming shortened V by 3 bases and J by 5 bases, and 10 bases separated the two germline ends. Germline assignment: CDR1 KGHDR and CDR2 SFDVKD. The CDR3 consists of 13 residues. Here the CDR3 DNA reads TGTGCCACCAGTGATGTGACGGGAGACGAGCAGTACTTC. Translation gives CATSDVTGDEQYF.

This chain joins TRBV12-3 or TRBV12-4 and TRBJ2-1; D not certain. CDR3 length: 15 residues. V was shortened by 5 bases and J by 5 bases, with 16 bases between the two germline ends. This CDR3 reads CASSHTPTENNEQFF. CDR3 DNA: TGTGCCAGCAGTCACACCCCGACGGAGAACAATGAGCAGTTCTTC.

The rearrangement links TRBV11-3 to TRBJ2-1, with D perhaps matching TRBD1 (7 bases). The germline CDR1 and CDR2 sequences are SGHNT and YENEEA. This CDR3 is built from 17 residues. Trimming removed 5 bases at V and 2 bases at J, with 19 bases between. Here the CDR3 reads CASSPPGGRLTYNEQFF. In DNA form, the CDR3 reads TGTGCCAGCAGCCCCCCAGGGGGGCGGCTTACCTACAATGAGCAGTTCTTC. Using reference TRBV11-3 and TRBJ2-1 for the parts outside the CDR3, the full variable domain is EAGVVQSPRYKIIEKKQPVAFWCNPISGHNTLYWYLQNLGQGPELLIRYENEEAVDDSQLPKDRFSAERLKGVDSTLKIQPAELGDSAVYLCASSPPGGRLTYNEQFFGPGTRLTVL.

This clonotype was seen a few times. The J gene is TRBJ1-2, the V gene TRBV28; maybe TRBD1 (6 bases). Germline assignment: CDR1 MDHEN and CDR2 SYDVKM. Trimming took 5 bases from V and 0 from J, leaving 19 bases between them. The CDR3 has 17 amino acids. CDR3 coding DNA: TGTGCCAGCAGTCAAGACACACTGGGACATGCTAACTATGGCTACACCTTC. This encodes CASSQDTLGHANYGYTF.

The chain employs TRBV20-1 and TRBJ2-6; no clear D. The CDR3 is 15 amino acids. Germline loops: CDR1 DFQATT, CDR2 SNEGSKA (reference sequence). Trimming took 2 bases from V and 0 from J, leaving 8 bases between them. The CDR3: CSARTRSSGANVLTF. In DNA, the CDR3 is TGCAGTGCTAGAACGCGCTCCTCTGGGGCCAACGTCCTGACTTTC.

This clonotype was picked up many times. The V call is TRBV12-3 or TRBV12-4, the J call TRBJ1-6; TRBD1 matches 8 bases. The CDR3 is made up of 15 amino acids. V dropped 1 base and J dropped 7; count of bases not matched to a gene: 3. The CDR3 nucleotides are TGTGCCAGCAGTTTAGTTGCAGGGGGCAATTCACCCCTCCACTTT. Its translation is CASSLVAGGNSPLHF.

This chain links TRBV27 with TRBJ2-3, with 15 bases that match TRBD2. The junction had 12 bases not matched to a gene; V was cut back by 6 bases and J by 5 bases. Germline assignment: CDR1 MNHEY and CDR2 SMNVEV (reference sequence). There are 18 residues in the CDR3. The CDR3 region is CASRDRTSGRARGDTQYF. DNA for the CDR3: TGTGCCAGCAGGGACCGGACTAGCGGGAGGGCCCGGGGAGATACGCAGTATTTT.

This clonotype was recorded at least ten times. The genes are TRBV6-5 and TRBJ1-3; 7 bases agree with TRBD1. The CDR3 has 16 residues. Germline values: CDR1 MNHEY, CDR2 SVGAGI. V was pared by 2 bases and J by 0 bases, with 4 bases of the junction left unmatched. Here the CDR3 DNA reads TGTGCCAGCAGTTACGAGGGGGCAGGCTCTGGAAACACCATATATTTT. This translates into CASSYEGAGSGNTIYF.

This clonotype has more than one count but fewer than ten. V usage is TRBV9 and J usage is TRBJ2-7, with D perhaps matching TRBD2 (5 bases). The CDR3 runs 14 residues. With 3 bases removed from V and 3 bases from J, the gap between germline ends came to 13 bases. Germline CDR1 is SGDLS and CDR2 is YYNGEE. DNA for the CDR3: TGTGCCAGCAGCGCCCGGCCACGGGACTACGAGCAGTACTTC. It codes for CASSARPRDYEQYF.

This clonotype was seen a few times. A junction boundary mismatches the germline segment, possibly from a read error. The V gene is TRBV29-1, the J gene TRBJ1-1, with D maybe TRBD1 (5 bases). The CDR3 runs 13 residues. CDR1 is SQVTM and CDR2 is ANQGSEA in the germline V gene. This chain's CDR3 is CSVQVYMNTEVFF. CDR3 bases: TGCAGCGTACAGGTGTACATGAACACTGAAGTTTTCTTT.